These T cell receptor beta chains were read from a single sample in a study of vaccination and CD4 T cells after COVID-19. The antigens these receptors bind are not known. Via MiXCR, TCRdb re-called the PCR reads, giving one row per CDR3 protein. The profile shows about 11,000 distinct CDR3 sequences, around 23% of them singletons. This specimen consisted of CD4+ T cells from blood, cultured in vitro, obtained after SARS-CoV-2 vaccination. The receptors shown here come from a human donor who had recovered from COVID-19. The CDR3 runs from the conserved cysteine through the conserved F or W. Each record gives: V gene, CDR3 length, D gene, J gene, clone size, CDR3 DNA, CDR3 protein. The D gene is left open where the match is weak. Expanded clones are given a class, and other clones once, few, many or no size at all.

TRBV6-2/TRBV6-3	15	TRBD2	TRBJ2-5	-	TGTGCCAGCAGTTGGACTAGCGGGGGGGCAGAGACCCAGTACTTC	CASSWTSGGAETQYF
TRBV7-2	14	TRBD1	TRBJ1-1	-	TGTGCCAGCAGCTGGGGACAGGTGAACACTGAAGCTTTCTTT	CASSWGQVNTEAFF
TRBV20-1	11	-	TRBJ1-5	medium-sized	TGCAGTGCTGTGGGAGATCAGCCCCAGCATTTT	CSAVGDQPQHF
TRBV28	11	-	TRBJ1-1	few	TGTGCCAGCAGCCGACGGTTTGAAGCTTTCTTT	CASSRRFEAFF
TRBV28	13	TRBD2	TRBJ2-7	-	TGTGCCATCTTAGAAGCGGGGGAAAACGAGCAGTACTTC	CAILEAGENEQYF
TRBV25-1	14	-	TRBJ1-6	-	TGTGCCAGCAGAGGGACAATTTATAATTCACCCCTCCACTTT	CASRGTIYNSPLHF
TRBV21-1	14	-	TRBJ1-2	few	TGTGCCAGCAGCCCCGGGGGGCAGTTCTATGGCTACACCTTC	CASSPGGQFYGYTF
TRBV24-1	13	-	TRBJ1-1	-	TGTGCCACCAGTGTAGGGGAGGGGGCTGAAGCTTTCTTT	CATSVGEGAEAFF
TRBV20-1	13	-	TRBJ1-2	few	TGCAGTGCTAGACGGGGAGGGGGGTATGGCTACACCTTC	CSARRGGGYGYTF
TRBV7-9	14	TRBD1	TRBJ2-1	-	TGTGCCAGTCTTGACAGGGTCGCCTACAATGAGCAGTTCTTC	CASLDRVAYNEQFF
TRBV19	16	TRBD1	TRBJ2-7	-	TGTGCCAGTAGTACTGCCCGGGGACAGGGACTAAAAGAGCAGTACTTC	CASSTARGQGLKEQYF
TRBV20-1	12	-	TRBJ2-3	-	TGCAGCGCGGCCGGGGTTGGCATGGGTCTGTATTTT	CSAAGVGMGLYF
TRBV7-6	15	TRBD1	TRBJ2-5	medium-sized	TGTGCCAGCAGCTCCGGGACAGGGAGCCAAGAGACCCAGTACTTC	CASSSGTGSQETQYF
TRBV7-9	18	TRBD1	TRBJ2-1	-	TGTGCCAGCAGCTTAGTCTCAGTGGGACAGGGGTCCTACAATGAGCAGTTCTTC	CASSLVSVGQGSYNEQFF
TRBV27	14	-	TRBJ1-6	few	TGTGCCAGCAGGGTGGACAGTCGTAATTCACCCCTCCACTTT	CASRVDSRNSPLHF
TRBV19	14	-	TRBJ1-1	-	TGTGCCAGTAGTATCCCTCGAGAGAACACTGAAGCTTTCTTT	CASSIPRENTEAFF
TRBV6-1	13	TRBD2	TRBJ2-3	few	TGTGCCAGCAGTAGTGGACTAGCCCTCAATCTGTATTTT	CASSSGLALNLYF
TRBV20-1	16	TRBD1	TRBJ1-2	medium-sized	TGCAGTGCTAGAGATCACGGACAGGGGGGCTTGGATGGCTACACCTTC	CSARDHGQGGLDGYTF
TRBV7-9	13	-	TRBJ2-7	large	TGTGCCAGCACAGGGGGGGGGATCTACGAGCAGTACTTC	CASTGGGIYEQYF
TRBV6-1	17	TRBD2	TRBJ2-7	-	TGTGCCAGCAGGCGCACACCCAGCGGGGGAAGCTCCTACGAGCAGTACTTC	CASRRTPSGGSSYEQYF
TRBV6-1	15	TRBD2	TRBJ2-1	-	TGTGCCAGCAGAGTAGCGGGGGGGGGGTACAATGAGCAGTTCTTC	CASRVAGGGYNEQFF
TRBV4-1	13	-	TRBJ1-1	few	TGCGCCAGCAGCCAATTGACCCAGGGAGGGGCTTTCTTT	CASSQLTQGGAFF
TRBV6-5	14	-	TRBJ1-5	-	TGTGCCAGCAGTTACTCTTCGGGTCGGCAGCCCCAGCATTTT	CASSYSSGRQPQHF
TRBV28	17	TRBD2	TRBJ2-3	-	TGTGCCAGCAGTTTTGACGGGAGGGCCGTCGGCACAGATACGCAGTATTTT	CASSFDGRAVGTDTQYF
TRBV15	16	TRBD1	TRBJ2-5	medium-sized	TGTGCCACCAGCAGCCGGGACAGGGGGAACGGAGAGACCCAGTACTTC	CATSSRDRGNGETQYF
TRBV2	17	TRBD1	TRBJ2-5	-	TGTGCCAGCAGCGCTTATCAGGGGGCCTCAGGCTGGGAGACCCAGTACTTC	CASSAYQGASGWETQYF
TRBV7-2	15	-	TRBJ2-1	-	TGTGCCAGCAGCTTAGTCAGGGGTTTCTACAATGAGCAGTTCTTC	CASSLVRGFYNEQFF
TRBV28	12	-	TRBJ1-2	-	TGTGCCAGCGGGGGGGGATCTCGGGGCTACACCTTC	CASGGGSRGYTF
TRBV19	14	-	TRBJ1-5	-	TGTGCCAGTAGTCCTCCGGGGTCGGGGAAGCCCCAGCATTTT	CASSPPGSGKPQHF
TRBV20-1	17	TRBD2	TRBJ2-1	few	TGCAGTGCTAAGGCGCTAGCGGGAGCTAGCTCCTACAATGAGCAGTTCTTC	CSAKALAGASSYNEQFF
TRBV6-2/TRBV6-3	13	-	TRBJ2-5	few	TGTGCCAGCAAAAATGGACAGCCAGCGACCCAGTACTTC	CASKNGQPATQYF
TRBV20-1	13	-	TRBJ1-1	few	TGCAGTGCTAGACATAAGGGGAACACTGAAGCTTTCTTT	CSARHKGNTEAFF
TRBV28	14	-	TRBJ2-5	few	TGTGCCAGCCGCCCCCCGCTGAGCGCCGAGACCCAGTACTTC	CASRPPLSAETQYF
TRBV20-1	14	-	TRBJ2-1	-	TGCAGTGACGCAGGCGTTGGCTCCTACAATGAGCAGTTCTTC	CSDAGVGSYNEQFF
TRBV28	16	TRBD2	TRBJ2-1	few	TGTGCCAGCAGCTCTTGGGGGGGCGGGAGGTTCAATGAGCAGTTCTTC	CASSSWGGGRFNEQFF
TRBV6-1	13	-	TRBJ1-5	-	TGTGCCAGCAGTGCCAGAGGCAATCAGCCCCAGCATTTT	CASSARGNQPQHF
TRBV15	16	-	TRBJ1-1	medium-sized	TGTGCCACCAGCAGAGATCGCCCGGTATTCAACACTGAAGCTTTCTTT	CATSRDRPVFNTEAFF
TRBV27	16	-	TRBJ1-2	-	TGTGCCAGCAGTTTAAGTCGCGGAGGTTTGTGCTATGGCTACACCTTC	CASSLSRGGLCYGYTF
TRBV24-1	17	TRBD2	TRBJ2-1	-	TGTGCCACCAGTGAGACAACTAGCGGGAGGACCTACAATGAGCAGTTCTTC	CATSETTSGRTYNEQFF
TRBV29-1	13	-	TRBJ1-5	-	TGCAGCGTTATCATCGAAAAATATCAGCCCCAGCATTTT	CSVIIEKYQPQHF
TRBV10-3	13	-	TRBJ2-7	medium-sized	TGTGCCATCAGTGAGTCGGGAGGTGGCGAGCAGTACTTC	CAISESGGGEQYF
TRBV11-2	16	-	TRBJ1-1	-	TGTGCCAGCAGCCAAACCACAGGGTTCGGGGGCACTGAAGCTTTCTTT	CASSQTTGFGGTEAFF
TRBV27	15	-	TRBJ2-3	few	TGTGCCAGCAGTCACGGGGGCGCCAGCACAGATACGCAGTATTTT	CASSHGGASTDTQYF
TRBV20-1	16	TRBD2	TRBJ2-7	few	TGCAGTGCTAGAGATCCCACTAGCGGGAGTATTATCGAGCAGTACTTC	CSARDPTSGSIIEQYF
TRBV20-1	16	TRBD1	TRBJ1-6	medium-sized	TGCAGTGCCCCTAAGGACAGGGAGGGATCATATTCACCCCTCCACTTT	CSAPKDREGSYSPLHF
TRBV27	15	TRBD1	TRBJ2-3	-	TGTGCCAGCAGCTGGACAGGGTCGATTGCAGATACGCAGTATTTT	CASSWTGSIADTQYF
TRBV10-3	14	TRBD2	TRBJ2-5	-	TGTGCCATCAGTGGCGGGGGAAAACCAGAGACCCAGTACTTC	CAISGGGKPETQYF
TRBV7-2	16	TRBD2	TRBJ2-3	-	TGTGCCAGCAGCGATCGAAGCGGGGGGGCGCGGGATACGCAGTATTTT	CASSDRSGGARDTQYF
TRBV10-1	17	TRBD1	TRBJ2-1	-	TGCGCCAGCAAGAGTCCCGGGACAGGTTACTTTCACAATGAGCAGTTCTTC	CASKSPGTGYFHNEQFF
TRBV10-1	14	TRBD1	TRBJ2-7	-	TGCGCCAGCACCCGGGACAGGGGTATATCCGAGCAGTACTTC	CASTRDRGISEQYF
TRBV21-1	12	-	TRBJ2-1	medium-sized	TGTGCCAGCAGCTCCCACCTTAATGAGCAGTTCTTC	CASSSHLNEQFF
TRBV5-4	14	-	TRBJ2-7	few	TGTGCCAGCAGCTTACCCGGGATCAGCTACGAGCAGTACTTC	CASSLPGISYEQYF
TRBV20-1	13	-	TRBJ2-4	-	TGCAGTGCTAGAGACGGGGGTGCTAACATTCAGTACTTC	CSARDGGANIQYF
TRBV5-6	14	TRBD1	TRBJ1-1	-	TGTGCCAGCAGCCCGGACAGGGGGACCGCTGAAGCTTTCTTT	CASSPDRGTAEAFF
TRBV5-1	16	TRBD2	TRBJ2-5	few	TGCGCCAGCCAAAGGCTAGCGGGGCCGGCGGGTGAGACCCAGTACTTC	CASQRLAGPAGETQYF
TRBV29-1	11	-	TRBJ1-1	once	TGCAGCGTTGAGTGGAACACTGAAGCTTTCTTT	CSVEWNTEAFF
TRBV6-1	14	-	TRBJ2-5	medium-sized	TGTGCCAGCAGACCTGGGACGGACCAAGAGACCCAGTACTTC	CASRPGTDQETQYF